This T cell receptor beta chain was profiled in a study of shared clonotypes between healthy human individuals (dated by TCRdb to the early 2020s). For the wider study: Two women and three men aged 18 to 49 years were included in the cohort. For each donor, CD4 naive and CD4 memory were each run on three plates, CD8 naive on two plates, and CD8 memory on one plate. To estimate repertoire size and how much clonotype sharing occurs between individuals, the study deeply sequenced the blood TCR repertoires of roughly 5 healthy adults. Libraries were prepared and TCR repertoires were sequenced by different laboratories using diverse techniques, in order to increase sequencing depth and limit assay-specific biases. Per donor, leukapheresis produced somewhere between about 0.9 and 9.5 billion PBMCs. Study-level results and caveats: Estimated clonotype richness was generally larger for naive than for memory subsets. Compared with non-shared clonotypes, clonotypes shared by all four sorted-subset donors had higher generation probabilities. Pairwise subsampling led to the expectation that sequencing depth would affect the degree of clonotype sharing among donors. Sampling was limited to blood, and TCR repertoires in tissue likely differ from TCR repertoires in blood. Sharing across a few donors was observed for about 5% of naive CD4, 3.5% of naive CD8, about 2.5% of memory CD4, and around 0.44% of memory CD8 clonotypes. Even with the large sequencing depth, rarefaction of the sorted-subset datasets indicated that sequencing was incomplete. Because the study included only a small number of donors, the genetic and exposure-history diversity represented was limited.

From the cysteine up to the phenylalanine, the CDR3 has a length of 15 residues. The sequence is cut down to CDR3 DNA, 45 bases in frame from base 1. CDR1 is given as SGDLS and CDR2 as YYNGEE, both from the germline V gene. Cut back by 0 bases and 2 bases, the V and J ends lie 12 bases apart. CD8 naive samples consisted of CD45RO-negative cells that were positively selected for CCR7, yielding a CD45RA+CCR7+ population without TemRA cells. Donors were healthy HIV-negative adults with no recently reported acute infections or vaccinations. Every donor was a Caucasian adult residing in Nashville, Tennessee, USA. Blood was obtained by leukapheresis, after which PBMCs were separated by Ficoll-Histopaque density gradient centrifugation and cryopreserved in liquid nitrogen vapor phase. Purity and quantity of every magnetically sorted T cell population were checked by analytical flow cytometry. Genomic DNA was isolated from every sorted fraction and measured by UV absorbance on a Nanodrop 2000c.

Using the deep immunoSEQ assay, multiplex PCR amplified TCR CDR3 regions from genomic DNA. Extracted genomic DNA from each cell subset was distributed evenly across all wells of several immunoSEQ 96-well plates, and each plate was treated as a replicate. Each replicate PCR for sorted subsets received about 0.2 ug genomic DNA, equal to roughly 30,000 T cell genomes. The purified libraries were quantified using a Qubit 3.0 fluorometer, sized with a Bioanalyzer 2100, and then quantified again using the KAPA Library Quantification kit. Each immunoSEQ 96-well plate was sequenced on its own single-read 150-cycle Illumina NextSeq 550 flow cell. From the authors' description of their analysis: Because the immunoSEQ output held only junctional sequences and lacked quality scores, the filtering could not match the filtering applied to full-length reads. Sequences were annotated with PyIR, a Python wrapper for IgBLAST v1.9, using IMGT germline references to assign V/J genes and CDR3. Any read was removed if the V/J assignment was weak (E-value above 1e-6), the CDR3 was missing, or the read contained stop codons, out-of-frame junctions, or ambiguous translated residues. A V3J clonotype was defined by an identical inferred V gene, J gene, and CDR3 amino acid sequence. Percentage overlap between repertoires was calculated by dividing the number of shared unique clonotypes by the size of the smaller repertoire. Three approaches were used to assess repertoire richness: RTK rarefaction, the Chao1 estimator, and Recon v2.1 estimates of unobserved clonotypes. Generation probabilities for all TCRbeta clonotypes obtained by the gDNA method from four donors were computed using OLGA. As stored in TCRdb, this immuneACCESS dataset retains in-frame rearrangements with V and J assigned. A fraction of the clones does not appear; measured against another copy, unresolved V genes explain less than half of the discrepancy, and the remainder lacks a known reason. V and J calls and clone size are given by that table; D and trimming were obtained from the DNA. The sample table shows roughly 2,000,000 clones, and about 94% are seen once. Approximately 1% of the sample goes to the ten largest clones.

This clone was picked up one time. The antigen this receptor binds is unknown. No much larger clonotype is one base removed from it; base qualities were not supplied. This sequence was found in a man aged 18-30 years in good health. Specimen: naive CD8+ T cells sorted from blood. What this sample's cell subset or site label stands for: CD45RA+CCR7+. Recombination joined TRBV9 with TRBJ2-7, with a tentative D gene TRBD1 over 5 matching bases. The sequence in DNA is TGTGCCAGCAGCGTAGATCTGGACACACCCTACGAGCAGTACTTC. Its protein is CASSVDLDTPYEQYF.